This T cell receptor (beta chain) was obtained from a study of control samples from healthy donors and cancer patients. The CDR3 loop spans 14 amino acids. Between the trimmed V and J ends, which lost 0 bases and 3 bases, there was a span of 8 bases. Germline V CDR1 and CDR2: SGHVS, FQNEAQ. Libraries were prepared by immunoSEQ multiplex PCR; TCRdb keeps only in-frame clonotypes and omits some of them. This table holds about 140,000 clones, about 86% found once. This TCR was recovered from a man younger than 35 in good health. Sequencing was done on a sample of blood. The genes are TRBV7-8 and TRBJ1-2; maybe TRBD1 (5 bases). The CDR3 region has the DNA TGTGCCAGCAGCTTAGCGCAGGGCTACTATGGCTACACCTTC. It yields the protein CASSLAQGYYGYTF.